The rows below give T cell receptor beta chains drawn from one sample of a study of shared clonotypes between healthy human individuals. Measured with immunoSEQ multiplex PCR; TCRdb has only the in-frame clones, and not every one. Of some 550,000 clones detected, about 96% appear once; the ten largest clones hold less than 0.065%. Sequencing was performed on naive CD4+ T cells sorted from blood. All receptors come from a woman aged 25 to 39 in good health. Each CDR3 is given with its conserved first and last residue. The D gene is left open where the match is weak. Rows may omit the clone size; those that give it use once, few, many or a size class.

v_gene	d_gene	j_gene	abundance	CDR3aa	CDR3nt
TRBV27	-	TRBJ2-1	-	CASSLYASLAGADNEQFF	TGTGCCAGCAGTTTATACGCCTCGCTGGCAGGGGCGGACAATGAGCAGTTCTTC
TRBV21-1	-	TRBJ2-4	-	CASSPQAKNIQYF	TGTGCCAGCAGCCCTCAAGCCAAAAACATTCAGTACTTC
TRBV5-1	TRBD1	TRBJ1-1	-	CASSLIGQGTEAFF	TGCGCCAGCAGCTTGATCGGACAGGGCACTGAAGCTTTCTTT
TRBV30	-	TRBJ2-5	-	CAWSVQVQETQYF	TGTGCCTGGAGTGTACAGGTCCAAGAGACCCAGTACTTC
TRBV6-6	TRBD2	TRBJ2-7	-	CASSWTRSLYEQYF	TGTGCCAGCAGTTGGACTAGGTCTTTGTACGAGCAGTACTTC
TRBV28	-	TRBJ2-7	-	CASSVGRVDEQYF	TGTGCCAGCTCTGTGGGCAGGGTGGACGAGCAGTACTTC
TRBV10-3	TRBD2	TRBJ2-2	-	CAIKRLAGGQNTGELFF	TGTGCCATCAAGCGACTAGCGGGAGGGCAGAACACCGGGGAGCTGTTTTTT
TRBV2	TRBD2	TRBJ2-1	once	CASRLTSGSTEFF	TGTGCCAGCAGATTGACTAGCGGGAGTACTGAGTTCTTC
TRBV29-1	-	TRBJ2-5	-	CSVVALFRGETQYF	TGCAGCGTTGTAGCTCTATTTCGGGGAGAGACCCAGTACTTC
TRBV29-1	TRBD2	TRBJ2-1	-	CSVKIGTSGLSEQFF	TGCAGCGTCAAGATAGGGACTAGCGGCCTGAGTGAGCAGTTCTTC
TRBV9	TRBD2	TRBJ2-1	-	CASSVALSGGSSYNEQFF	TGTGCCAGCAGCGTAGCTCTTAGCGGGGGGAGCTCCTACAATGAGCAGTTCTTC
TRBV13	-	TRBJ1-3	-	CASSSRRADGNTIYF	TGTGCCAGCAGCTCCCGAAGGGCAGATGGAAACACCATATATTTT
TRBV2	-	TRBJ1-5	-	CASRAINSLNQPQHF	TGTGCCAGCAGAGCCATTAACAGTCTCAATCAGCCCCAGCATTTT
TRBV28	-	TRBJ2-7	-	CASRPTGKSGEQYF	TGTGCCAGCAGGCCAACAGGAAAGAGTGGCGAGCAGTACTTC
TRBV9	TRBD2	TRBJ2-3	-	CASSVGTGGYTDTQYF	TGTGCCAGCAGCGTAGGAACGGGGGGATACACAGATACGCAGTATTTT
TRBV5-1	TRBD1	TRBJ1-3	-	CASSLETGASGNTIYF	TGCGCCAGCAGCTTGGAAACAGGGGCCTCAGGAAACACCATATATTTT
TRBV25-1	TRBD1	TRBJ1-1	-	CASSEFSGGRNTEAFF	TGTGCCAGCAGTGAATTTTCAGGGGGTCGGAACACTGAAGCTTTCTTT
TRBV11-2	-	TRBJ2-7	-	CASSPVGGSPHEQYF	TGTGCCAGCAGTCCCGTGGGGGGTAGTCCCCACGAGCAGTACTTC
TRBV4-2	-	TRBJ1-1	-	CASSLRVGVSDTEAFF	TGTGCCAGCAGCCTCCGAGTTGGGGTGTCGGACACTGAAGCTTTCTTT
TRBV28	-	TRBJ1-4	-	CASSSPRQLYEKLFF	TGTGCCAGCAGTTCCCCGAGACAACTTTATGAAAAACTGTTTTTT
TRBV4-2	TRBD2	TRBJ2-1	-	CASSALREGYNEQFF	TGTGCCAGCAGCGCCCTGAGGGAGGGATACAATGAGCAGTTCTTC
TRBV6-4	-	TRBJ1-3	-	CASNLFDNSGNTIYF	TGTGCCAGCAATCTTTTTGACAACTCTGGAAACACCATATATTTT
TRBV30	-	TRBJ1-3	-	CAWRVHSGNTIYF	TGTGCCTGGAGGGTACACTCTGGAAACACCATATATTTT
TRBV28	TRBD2	TRBJ2-7	-	CASSLPTSGYEQYF	TGTGCCAGCAGTTTACCTACTAGCGGCTACGAGCAGTACTTC
TRBV27	-	TRBJ2-7	-	CASSPTGDYEQYF	TGTGCCAGCAGTCCCACAGGAGACTACGAGCAGTACTTC
TRBV27	-	TRBJ2-5	-	CASSTTGRGRETQYF	TGTGCCAGCAGTACCACCGGTCGGGGGCGAGAGACCCAGTACTTC
TRBV30	-	TRBJ2-7	-	CAWSGHRTDRYEQYF	TGTGCCTGGAGCGGGCACCGGACAGATCGATACGAGCAGTACTTC
TRBV29-1	TRBD1	TRBJ1-2	-	CSVMTGINYGYTF	TGCAGCGTTATGACAGGGATTAACTATGGCTACACCTTC
TRBV25-1	-	TRBJ1-1	-	CASSERGSRASRTEAFF	TGTGCCAGCAGTGAAAGGGGTAGCAGGGCTAGTCGCACTGAAGCTTTCTTT
TRBV7-9	-	TRBJ2-7	once	CASSSSGWGVDSYEQYF	TGTGCCAGCAGCTCCTCGGGATGGGGGGTGGACTCCTACGAGCAGTACTTC
TRBV19	-	TRBJ1-5	-	CASSIFTGQPQHF	TGTGCCAGTAGTATATTCACAGGGCAGCCCCAGCATTTT
TRBV4-1	-	TRBJ2-7	-	CASSQGLLRGIEQYF	TGCGCCAGCAGCCAAGGCCTCCTTAGGGGCATCGAGCAGTACTTC
TRBV6-5	-	TRBJ2-1	-	CASSGPSPTGEQFF	TGTGCCAGCAGCGGGCCCAGCCCCACGGGGGAGCAGTTCTTC
TRBV28	TRBD2	TRBJ2-1	-	CASSNSGRAGSEQFF	TGTGCCAGCAGCAACAGCGGGAGGGCCGGGTCTGAGCAGTTCTTC
TRBV2	TRBD2	TRBJ2-3	-	CASSTSGLTDTQYF	TGTGCCAGCAGTACTAGCGGGCTCACAGATACGCAGTATTTT
TRBV28	-	TRBJ1-6	-	CASFDWGRDTNSPLHF	TGTGCCAGCTTTGATTGGGGGAGGGACACTAATTCACCCCTCCACTTT
TRBV4-1	-	TRBJ2-2	-	CASSQGGARTGELFF	TGCGCCAGCAGCCAAGGCGGGGCGAGGACCGGGGAGCTGTTTTTT
TRBV2	-	TRBJ2-5	-	CASSDRGPQETQYF	TGTGCCAGCAGTGACAGGGGCCCACAAGAGACCCAGTACTTC
TRBV5-1	-	TRBJ2-7	-	CASRRTTYYEQYF	TGCGCCTCCCGCAGGACAACATACTACGAGCAGTACTTC
TRBV28	TRBD1	TRBJ1-4	-	CASRRTGTGWELFF	TGTGCCAGCAGACGGACAGGGACAGGATGGGAACTGTTTTTT
TRBV28	-	TRBJ1-2	-	CASNQDRMGYTF	TGTGCCAGCAACCAGGACAGAATGGGCTACACCTTC
TRBV15	-	TRBJ2-3	-	CATSRDGNTQYF	TGTGCCACCAGCAGAGATGGTAATACGCAGTATTTT